This entry concerns a single T cell receptor beta chain. Antigen specificity is unknown. The time point: naive CD8 control sorted from an acute-time-point sample. Every 3 months, donors from a Montreal cohort of people who inject drugs were followed. Some clones are missing from TCRdb's copy, which holds only in-frame ones; the method was immunoSEQ multiplex PCR. Found here are 30,000 to 40,000 clones, just under 90% of them singletons; the top ten hold roughly 0.48%. This sample is drawn from a study of CD8 T cells in acute hepatitis C reinfection. Study-level results: Chronically infected subjects had no follow-up NS3-1073 repertoires. Overrepresentation in the naive pool did not explain the preferential TRBV04 and TRBV06 usage seen in all groups.

The CDR3 is made up of 15 amino acids. Trimming removed 3 bases from V and 4 bases from J, with 13 bases in between. The V gene's germline CDR1 is MNHEY and CDR2 SVGAGI. The material sequenced was naive CD8+ T cells from PBMCs. The receptor's source is a young man with chronic hepatitis C. The V gene is TRBV6-5, the J gene TRBJ2-1, with no clear D. The CDR3 here is CASSYFRMGYNEQFF. In nucleotides, the CDR3 is TGTGCCAGCAGTTATTTTAGGATGGGGTACAATGAGCAGTTCTTC.